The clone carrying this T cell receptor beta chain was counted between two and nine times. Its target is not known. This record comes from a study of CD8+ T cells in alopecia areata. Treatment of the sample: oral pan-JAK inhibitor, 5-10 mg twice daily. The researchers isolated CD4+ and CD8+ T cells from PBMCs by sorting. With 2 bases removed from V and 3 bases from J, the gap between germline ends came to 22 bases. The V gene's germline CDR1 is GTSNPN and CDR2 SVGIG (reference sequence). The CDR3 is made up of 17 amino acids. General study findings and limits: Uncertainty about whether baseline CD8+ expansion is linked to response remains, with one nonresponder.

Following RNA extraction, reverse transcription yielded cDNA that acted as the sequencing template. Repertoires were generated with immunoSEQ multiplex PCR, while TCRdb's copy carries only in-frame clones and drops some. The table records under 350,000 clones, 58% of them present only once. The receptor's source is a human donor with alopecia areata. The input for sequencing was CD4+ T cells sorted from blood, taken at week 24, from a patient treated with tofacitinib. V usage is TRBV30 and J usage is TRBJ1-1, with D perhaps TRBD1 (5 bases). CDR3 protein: CAWSTPYGHPQDTEAFF. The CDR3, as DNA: TGTGCCTGGAGTACCCCCTATGGACATCCCCAGGACACTGAAGCTTTCTTT.